This TCR beta chain appears in the sequencing data of a study of blood T cell repertoires in COVID-19. Across the study: Material from acute and convalescent COVID-19 was sourced from the United States, Italy and Spain. PBMCs, B-cell-depleted T cells, or T cells were the source of the cDNA or gDNA that made up the material.

Original analysis: Nucleated cell counts were estimated from reference gene primer amplification. Assay: immunoSEQ multiplex PCR; the TCRdb copy retains only in-frame clones and omits some. V and J calls and clone size come straight from that table; D and trimming were deduced from the DNA. The profile shows roughly 240,000 clones, about 88% of them singletons. Sequencing was performed on peripheral blood. The sequence was obtained from a man between 18 and 29 years old with active or convalescent COVID-19.

CDR3 DNA sequence: TGTGCCAGCAGCTTGGTGGGACAGGGGGAGGCCAAAAACATTCAGTACTTC. Its translation is CASSLVGQGEAKNIQYF. The chain combines TRBV5-6 with TRBJ2-4, with 11 bases aligning to TRBD1. With 0 bases clipped from V and 1 base from J, the junction kept 3 bases outside the gene matches. This CDR3 contains 17 residues. Per the germline V gene, CDR1 is SGHDT and CDR2 is YYEEEE.